A selection of T cell receptor beta chains follows, all from one sample in a study of blood T cell repertoires in COVID-19. Sequencing used immunoSEQ multiplex PCR; TCRdb keeps in-frame clones, though not all of them. This table holds hundreds of thousands of clones, under 95% found once. The source material was peripheral blood. Every receptor here comes from a woman aged 18-30 years who had recovered from COVID-19. Each CDR3 is given with its conserved first and last residue. A D gene is named only where the DNA matches it firmly. Clone size is given for some rows only: seen once, a few or many times, or a class if the clone is expanded.

NA | NA | TRBJ2-3 | TRBV18 | TGTGCCAGCTCACCGGAGGCGTGGGAAGCAGATACGCAGTATTTT | CASSPEAWEADTQYF
NA | NA | TRBJ2-1 | TRBV24-1 | TGTGCCACCAGTGATTCTGTCCTAGCGCCACGTGGTGAGCAGTTCTTC | CATSDSVLAPRGEQFF
NA | TRBD1 | TRBJ2-1 | TRBV5-4 | TGTGCCAGCACCCGGGACAGGGGGCCGAGCTCCTACAATGAGCAGTTCTTC | CASTRDRGPSSYNEQFF
NA | TRBD1 | TRBJ1-6 | TRBV6-5 | TGTGCCAGCGGCAGGGGGATTAATTCACCCCTCCACTTT | CASGRGINSPLHF
NA | NA | TRBJ2-2 | TRBV4-1 | TGCGCCAGCAGCCCGACTAGTGCCCTTGACACCGGGGAGCTGTTTTTT | CASSPTSALDTGELFF
NA | NA | TRBJ1-1 | TRBV11-2 | TGTGCCAGCAACCCAGCAACGGGTGAAAACACTGAAGCTTTCTTT | CASNPATGENTEAFF
NA | NA | TRBJ1-1 | TRBV5-5 | TGTGCCAGCAGCTTGGCCCCAGGGGCGAACACTGAAGCTTTCTTT | CASSLAPGANTEAFF
NA | TRBD1 | TRBJ1-1 | TRBV5-1 | TGCGCCAGCAGCTCAAGACAGGGGGCGGGTAGCACTGAAGCTTTCTTT | CASSSRQGAGSTEAFF
NA | NA | TRBJ2-1 | TRBV6-5 | TGTGCCAGCAGTTACTCGGCAGGGACCCGGGGGGAGCAGTTCTTC | CASSYSAGTRGEQFF
once | NA | TRBJ1-3 | TRBV7-2 | TGTGCCAGCAGCACCAGTCGGGGATCTGGAAACACCATATATTTT | CASSTSRGSGNTIYF
NA | NA | TRBJ1-2 | TRBV27 | TGTGCCAGCACTTCCCCCGGGACACCTTGGGTCTACACCTTC | CASTSPGTPWVYTF
NA | NA | TRBJ1-2 | TRBV6-5 | TGTGCCAGCAGTTACTGGGTGTCGGGGAATCGGTATGGCTACACCTTC | CASSYWVSGNRYGYTF
NA | NA | TRBJ2-2 | TRBV7-8 | TGTGCCAGCAGCTTACGCGGGGGCGAAGTTCGCGAGCTGTTTTTT | CASSLRGGEVRELFF
NA | TRBD1 | TRBJ1-1 | TRBV7-2 | TGTGCCAGCAGCTCCGGGACAGGTGCCAGGACTGAAGCTTTCTTT | CASSSGTGARTEAFF
NA | NA | TRBJ1-2 | TRBV10-2 | TGCGCCAGCAGTCCGGACACAATTAGGGGTGGCTACACCTTC | CASSPDTIRGGYTF
NA | NA | TRBJ2-3 | TRBV27 | TGTGCCAGGCCCTCCCGGGAGTGGTTCGCAGATACGCAGTATTTT | CARPSREWFADTQYF
NA | TRBD2 | TRBJ2-2 | TRBV19 | TGTGCCAGTAGTGAGGGAGGGCCTGTAGGGGAGCTGTTTTTT | CASSEGGPVGELFF